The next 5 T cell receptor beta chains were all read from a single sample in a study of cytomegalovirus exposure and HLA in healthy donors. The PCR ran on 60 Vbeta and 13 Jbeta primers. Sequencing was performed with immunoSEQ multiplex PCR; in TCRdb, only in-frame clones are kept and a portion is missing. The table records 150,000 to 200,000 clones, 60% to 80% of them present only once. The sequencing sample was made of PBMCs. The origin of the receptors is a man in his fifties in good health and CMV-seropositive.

The CDR3 reads CASSPRTGSYEQYF. The CDR3 DNA reads TGCGCCAGCAGCCCAAGAACGGGGTCCTACGAGCAGTACTTC. J is TRBJ2-7 and V is TRBV4-3; TRBD2 is a possible D gene (5 bases). Trimming pared 4 bases from V and 1 base from J, leaving 11 bases between. Germline CDR1 and CDR2: LGHNA and YSLEER. The CDR3 loop spans 14 amino acids.

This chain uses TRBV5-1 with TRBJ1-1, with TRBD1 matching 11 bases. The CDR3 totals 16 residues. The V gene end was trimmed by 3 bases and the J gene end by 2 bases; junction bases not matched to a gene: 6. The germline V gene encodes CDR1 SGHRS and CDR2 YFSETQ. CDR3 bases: TGCGCCAGCAGCTGGACAGGGGGCTGGGGAAACACTGAAGCTTTCTTT. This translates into CASSWTGGWGNTEAFF.

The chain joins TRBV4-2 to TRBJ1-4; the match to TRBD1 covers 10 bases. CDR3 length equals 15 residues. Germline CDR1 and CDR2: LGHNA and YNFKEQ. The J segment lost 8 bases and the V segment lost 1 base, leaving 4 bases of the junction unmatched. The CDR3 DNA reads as TGTGCCAGCAGCCAAGGGGACAGGGGAGACGAAAAACTGTTTTTT. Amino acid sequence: CASSQGDRGDEKLFF.

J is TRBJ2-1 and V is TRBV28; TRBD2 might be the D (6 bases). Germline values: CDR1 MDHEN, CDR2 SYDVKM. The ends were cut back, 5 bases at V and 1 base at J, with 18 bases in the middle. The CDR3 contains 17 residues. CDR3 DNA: TGTGCCAGCAGTCCCCATCCTCGGGGGAGGTCCTACAATGAGCAGTTCTTC. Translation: CASSPHPRGRSYNEQFF. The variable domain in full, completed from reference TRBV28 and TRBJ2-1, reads DVKVTQSSRYLVKRTGEKVFLECVQDMDHENMFWYRQDPGLGLRLIYFSYDVKMKEKGDIPEGYSVSREKKERFSLILESASTNQTSMYLCASSPHPRGRSYNEQFFGPGTRLTVL.

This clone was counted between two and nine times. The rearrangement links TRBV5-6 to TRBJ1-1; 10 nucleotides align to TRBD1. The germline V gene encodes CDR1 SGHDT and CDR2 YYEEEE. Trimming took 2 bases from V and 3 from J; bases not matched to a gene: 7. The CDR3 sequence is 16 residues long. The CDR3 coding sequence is TGTGCCAGCAGCTTCGGGACAGGGGATGTTTACACTGAAGCTTTCTTT. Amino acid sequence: CASSFGTGDVYTEAFF.